Included here is one TCR beta chain sequence, with context. There is no known antigen for this receptor. Within one base of it there is no much larger clone, and no base qualities were kept. V is pruned by 3 bases and J by 6 bases, leaving 24 bases of the junction without a gene match. The CDR3 runs 20 amino acids, cysteine and phenylalanine included. The only DNA kept is the CDR3, 60 bases in frame from the first base. CDR1 and CDR2 are read off the germline V gene as SQVTM and ANQGSEA. This specimen comes from a study of sequential checkpoint blockade in melanoma (dated by TCRdb to the late 2010s). Regarding the study in general: Patients were randomized 1:1 to first-line nivolumab followed by ipilimumab (arm A) or ipilimumab followed by nivolumab (arm B). Maintenance nivolumab was given following each of the two trial sequences.

The treatment or condition label corresponds to: randomized to nivolumab then ipilimumab (arm A) or the reverse (arm B). None of the trial patients had been given prior DNA-damaging chemotherapy. A FACS Aria II flow cytometer was used to sort live CD3+CD8+ cells that were negative for CD19 and CD56 from thawed PBMCs. The samples were obtained from melanoma patients enrolled in CheckMate 064, an open-label, randomized phase II trial testing sequential checkpoint blockade. Peripheral blood mononuclear cells were collected by leukapheresis, purified using Ficoll-Paque, and frozen in human serum containing about 10% DMSO. Right after sorting, the blood CD3+CD8+ cells were verified to be >98% pure, and DNA extraction followed. TCRbeta CDR3 regions were immunosequenced from genomic DNA with the immunoSEQ Assay. Genomic DNA was amplified by bias-controlled multiplex PCR before high-throughput sequencing. The authors' analysis ran thus. To quantify the absolute abundance of each unique TCRbeta CDR3 region, the sequences were collapsed and filtered. Clonality was defined as 1 minus Pielou's evenness and was calculated using productive rearrangements only. A previously published method was used to identify clones with significantly greater frequencies in on-treatment samples than in baseline samples. TCRdb provides this immuneACCESS table in a form limited to in-frame rearrangements. Some clones are lacking; in checked studies, under half of them reflect an unresolved V gene, and why the rest are absent is not known. V and J calls and clone size are copied from that table; D and trimming were computed from the DNA. The sample profile shows approximately 21,000 clones; approximately 82% of them were found once. The ten biggest clones cover 11% of the sample.

The paper's findings and limits, for the study overall: Larger, independent patient cohorts are needed to validate the response-prediction model that combines TCR metrics and mutation burden.

The receptor was isolated from a human donor with melanoma. The chain uses TRBV29-1 and TRBJ2-1, and TRBD1 aligns with 9 junction nucleotides. Sequencing was performed on CD8+ T cells sorted from blood (inferred from file names), taken from a patient given nivolumab and ipilimumab in sequence. The DNA sequence is given as TGCAGCGTTGATAGGATGCGCGGACAGGGGAGCGCCCGGGTGCCCAATGAGCAGTTCTTC. Its protein is CSVDRMRGQGSARVPNEQFF.